This entry lists 4 T cell receptor beta chains sequenced from one sample in a study of PD-1 blockade in classical Hodgkin lymphoma. Some clones are missing from TCRdb's copy, which holds only in-frame ones; the method was immunoSEQ multiplex PCR. Of around 90,000 clones listed, around four fifths are singletons. Time point of the sample: cycle 4 day 1 (C4D1), after more than five weeks of nivolumab. All trial patients relapsed after autologous stem cell transplantation. The sequencing here drew on peripheral blood mononuclear cells (PBMCs), taken before the fourth cycle of nivolumab. These receptors all come from a human donor with classical Hodgkin lymphoma.

The V and J genes are TRBV4-2 and TRBJ1-1; D gene ambiguous. With 0 bases removed from V and 5 bases from J, the gap between germline ends came to 16 bases. CDR3 length: 16 residues. The germline V gene encodes CDR1 LGHNA and CDR2 YNFKEQ. In DNA, the CDR3 is TGTGCCAGCAGCCAAGAACGGGAATTGCGCGGAACTGAAGCTTTCTTT. As protein: CASSQERELRGTEAFF.

CDR3 sequence reads: CASSQVWDYGDEQFF. The CDR3 DNA sequence: TGCGCCAGCAGCCAAGTCTGGGACTATGGCGATGAGCAGTTCTTC. The V call is TRBV4-3, the J call TRBJ2-1; 7 nucleotides match TRBD2. The junction had 8 bases not matched to a gene; V was cut back by 1 base and J by 8 bases. This CDR3 region has 15 residues. Germline V lookup: CDR1 LGHNA, CDR2 YSLEER.

V gene TRBV10-3 combines with J gene TRBJ1-1; perhaps TRBD1 as D (5 bases). The germline V gene has CDR1 ENHRY and CDR2 SYGVKD. This CDR3 has 14 amino acids. Trimming left V 10 bases short and J 0 bases short, with 15 bases between. The CDR3 DNA is TGTGCCACCAGGACTGGGGGGGTGAACACTGAAGCTTTCTTT. Its translation is CATRTGGVNTEAFF.

V is TRBV10-3 and J is TRBJ1-2; D is undetermined. Trimming took off 4 bases at V and 5 bases at J, with 11 bases between the two ends. This CDR3 is built from 13 residues. CDR1 ENHRY and CDR2 SYGVKD come from the germline V gene. CDR3 nucleotides: TGTGCCATCAGTGGCCTGCCAAGGTATGGCTACACCTTC. Protein sequence: CAISGLPRYGYTF.